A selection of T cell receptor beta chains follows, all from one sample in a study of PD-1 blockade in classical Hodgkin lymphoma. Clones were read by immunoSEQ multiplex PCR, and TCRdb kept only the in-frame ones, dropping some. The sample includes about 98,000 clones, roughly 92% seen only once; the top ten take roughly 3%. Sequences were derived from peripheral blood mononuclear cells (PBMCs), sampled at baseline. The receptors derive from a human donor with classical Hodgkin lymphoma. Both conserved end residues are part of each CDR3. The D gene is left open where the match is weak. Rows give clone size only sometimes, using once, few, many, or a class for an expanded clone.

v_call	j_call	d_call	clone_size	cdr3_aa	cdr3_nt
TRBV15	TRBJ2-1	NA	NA	CATSRDRRRLDEQFF	TGTGCCACCAGCAGAGATCGGCGCAGGCTTGATGAGCAGTTCTTC
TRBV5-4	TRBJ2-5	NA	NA	CASSVLVRESTQYF	TGTGCCAGCAGTGTCCTCGTAAGGGAGTCAACCCAGTACTTC
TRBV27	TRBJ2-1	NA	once	CASSLTPAAVVNEQFF	TGTGCCAGCAGTTTAACCCCTGCAGCGGTCGTCAATGAGCAGTTCTTC
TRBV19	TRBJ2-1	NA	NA	CASSRQGLPAYNEQFF	TGTGCCAGTAGTAGGCAGGGGCTCCCTGCCTACAATGAGCAGTTCTTC
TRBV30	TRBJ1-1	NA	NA	CAWSPLSTGPGTEAFF	TGTGCCTGGAGTCCACTTTCGACCGGCCCGGGCACTGAAGCTTTCTTT
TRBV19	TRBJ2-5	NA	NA	CASSTQSRGETQYF	TGTGCCAGTAGTACCCAGAGTAGGGGTGAGACCCAGTACTTC
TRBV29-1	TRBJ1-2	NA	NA	CSVLPGILYGYTF	TGCAGCGTCCTCCCCGGGATCCTCTATGGCTACACCTTC
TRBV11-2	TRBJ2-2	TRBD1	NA	CASSLGQGSGTGELFF	TGTGCCAGCAGCTTAGGACAGGGGAGCGGCACCGGGGAGCTGTTTTTT
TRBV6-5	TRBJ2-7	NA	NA	CASSYGSSVWYEQYF	TGTGCCAGCAGTTACGGTAGTAGCGTCTGGTACGAGCAGTACTTC
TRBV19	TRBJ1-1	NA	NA	CASRLKNTEAFF	TGTGCCAGTAGACTAAAGAACACTGAAGCTTTCTTT
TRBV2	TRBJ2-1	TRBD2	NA	CANCRLAPVDEQFF	TGTGCCAACTGCAGACTAGCGCCGGTTGATGAGCAGTTCTTC
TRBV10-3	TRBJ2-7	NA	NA	CAISELDNLAVLEQYF	TGTGCCATCAGTGAGCTTGACAACTTAGCGGTTTTGGAGCAGTACTTC
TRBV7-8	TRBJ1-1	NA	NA	CASSLAVSSGVGEAFF	TGTGCCAGCAGCTTAGCTGTGAGTTCGGGGGTTGGTGAAGCTTTCTTT
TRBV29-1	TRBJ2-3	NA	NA	CSVQTDTQYF	TGCAGCGTTCAAACAGATACGCAGTATTTT
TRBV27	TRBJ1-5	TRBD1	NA	CASSSQRGTGFSSNQPQHF	TGTGCCAGCAGTTCCCAGAGGGGGACAGGATTCAGTAGCAATCAGCCCCAGCATTTT
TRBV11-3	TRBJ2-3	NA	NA	CASKKGTDTQYF	TGTGCCAGCAAAAAGGGGACAGATACGCAGTATTTT
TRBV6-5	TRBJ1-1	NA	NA	CASSYSRGQQAFF	TGTGCCAGCAGTTACTCCCGGGGACAACAAGCTTTCTTT
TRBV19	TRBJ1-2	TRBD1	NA	CASSPGTGESYGYTF	TGTGCCAGTAGTCCGGGGACAGGGGAATCCTATGGCTACACCTTC
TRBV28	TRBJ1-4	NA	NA	CASSLFYRVDNEKLFF	TGTGCCAGCAGTTTATTCTACAGGGTGGATAATGAAAAACTGTTTTTT
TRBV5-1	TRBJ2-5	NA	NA	CASSIPTSTTQYF	TGCGCCAGCAGCATCCCGACTTCGACGACCCAGTACTTC
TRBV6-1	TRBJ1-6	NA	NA	CASRPWGSPLHF	TGTGCCAGCAGACCCTGGGGGTCACCCCTCCACTTT
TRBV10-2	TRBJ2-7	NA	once	CASSLDISYEQYF	TGCGCCAGCAGTTTGGACATTTCCTACGAGCAGTACTTC
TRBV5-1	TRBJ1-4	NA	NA	CASSFSGRKEAGEKLFF	TGCGCCAGCAGCTTCTCCGGGAGAAAAGAAGCCGGTGAAAAACTGTTTTTT
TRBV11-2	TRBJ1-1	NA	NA	CASSSFREAFF	TGTGCCAGCAGCTCCTTCAGGGAAGCTTTCTTT
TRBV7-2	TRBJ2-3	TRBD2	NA	CASSFPSGTLADTQYF	TGTGCCAGCAGCTTTCCTAGCGGGACACTCGCAGATACGCAGTATTTT
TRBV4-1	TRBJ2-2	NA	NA	CASGMTNGELFF	TGCGCCAGCGGGATGACTAACGGGGAGCTGTTTTTT
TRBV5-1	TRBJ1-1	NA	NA	CASSLGGGSGNTEAFF	TGCGCCAGCAGCTTGGGGGGCGGGTCCGGGAACACTGAAGCTTTCTTT
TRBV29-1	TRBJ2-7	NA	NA	CSVVWTSFSYEQYF	TGCAGCGTTGTCTGGACATCCTTCTCCTACGAGCAGTACTTC
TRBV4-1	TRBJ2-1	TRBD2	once	CASSQDPTSGRIRGEQFF	TGCGCCAGCAGCCAAGACCCCACTAGCGGGAGGATTCGTGGGGAGCAGTTCTTC
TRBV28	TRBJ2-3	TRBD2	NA	CASSLLRLAGGPDTQYF	TGTGCCAGCAGTTTACTGAGACTAGCGGGAGGGCCAGATACGCAGTATTTT
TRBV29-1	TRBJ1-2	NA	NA	CSGVFNYGYTF	TGCAGCGGTGTATTTAACTATGGCTACACCTTC
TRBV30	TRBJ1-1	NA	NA	CAWSVGNTEAFF	TGTGCCTGGAGTGTGGGAAACACTGAAGCTTTCTTT
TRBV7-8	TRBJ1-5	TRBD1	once	CASSLERQGGQPQHF	TGTGCCAGCAGCTTGGAAAGACAGGGGGGTCAGCCCCAGCATTTT
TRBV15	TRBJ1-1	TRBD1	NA	CATSSRDRGRGMNTEAFF	TGTGCCACCAGCAGTCGGGACAGGGGGCGCGGGATGAACACTGAAGCTTTCTTT
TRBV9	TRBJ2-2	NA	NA	CASSLAGWNTGELFF	TGTGCCAGCAGCTTGGCAGGGTGGAACACCGGGGAGCTGTTTTTT
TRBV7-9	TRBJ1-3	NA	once	CASSLAELGNTIYF	TGTGCCAGCAGCTTAGCGGAGTTAGGAAACACCATATATTTT
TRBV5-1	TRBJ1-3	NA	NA	CASSSSLSSSGNTIYF	TGCGCCAGCAGCTCCTCACTCAGCAGCTCTGGAAACACCATATATTTT
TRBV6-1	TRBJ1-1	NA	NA	CASSGAGGRTEAFF	TGTGCCAGCAGCGGGGCTGGGGGTAGAACTGAAGCTTTCTTT
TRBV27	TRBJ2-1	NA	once	CASIARPRDEQFF	TGTGCCAGCATCGCCCGGCCCAGGGATGAGCAGTTCTTC
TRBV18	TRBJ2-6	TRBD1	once	CASSPLGGTGANVLTF	TGTGCCAGCTCACCACTAGGGGGCACTGGGGCCAACGTCCTGACTTTC
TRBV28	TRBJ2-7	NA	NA	CASSFWSAGLSYEQYF	TGTGCCAGCAGCTTTTGGAGTGCAGGTCTGTCCTACGAGCAGTACTTC
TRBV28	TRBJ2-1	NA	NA	CASSQPGGLYEQFF	TGTGCCAGCAGCCAGCCAGGGGGACTCTATGAGCAGTTCTTC